The rows below give T cell receptor beta chains drawn from one sample of a study of blood T cells in healthy people across ages. Each CDR3 protein gets one entry after TCRdb re-called the 5' RACE reads with MiXCR. Of approximately 850,000 distinct CDR3 sequences listed, roughly 64% are singletons. The sequenced material came from blood. The receptors stem from a man aged 30 to 45 in good health. Each CDR3 is given with its conserved first and last residue. The order of the fields is V gene, J gene, D gene, clone size, CDR3 DNA, CDR3 protein. D genes are given only for firm matches. Clone size appears in some rows only: once, few, many, or a class for an expanded clone.

TRBV11-2	TRBJ1-1	NA	NA	TGTGCCAGCAGCTTAGATCTGTCAGGGTACACTGAAGCTTTCTTT	CASSLDLSGYTEAFF
TRBV29-1	TRBJ2-5	NA	NA	TGCAGCGTTGAAAGGGTTAAAGAGACCCAGTACTTC	CSVERVKETQYF
TRBV7-9	TRBJ2-3	NA	NA	TGTGCCAGCAGTGCTAGCTATAGCACAGATACGCAGTATTTT	CASSASYSTDTQYF
TRBV7-2	TRBJ2-7	NA	many	TGCGCCAGCAGCTTGGCCGCAGGTACCTACGAGCAGTACTTC	CASSLAAGTYEQYF
TRBV28	TRBJ1-2	NA	NA	TGTGCCAGCGTCACAGGAGGGGCAGGTGGCTACACCTTC	CASVTGGAGGYTF
TRBV28	TRBJ1-2	TRBD1	NA	TGTGCCAGCAGTTTAAGACAGGGGAATGGCTACACCTTC	CASSLRQGNGYTF
TRBV13	TRBJ1-2	NA	NA	TGTGCCAGCAGCTTCAGGATGTCAAATGGCTACACCTTC	CASSFRMSNGYTF
TRBV7-9	TRBJ1-2	NA	NA	TGTGCCAGCAGCTTAGGAGATGTCGGCTACACCTTC	CASSLGDVGYTF
TRBV28	TRBJ1-2	NA	NA	TGTGCCAGCAGTTTCAGCGGGGGACTGAGAGGCTACACCTTC	CASSFSGGLRGYTF
TRBV7-2	TRBJ2-1	NA	NA	TGTGCCAGCAGGAACCAGGGGTCCCTTTCCGAGCAGTTCTTC	CASRNQGSLSEQFF
TRBV11-2	TRBJ2-1	NA	NA	TGTGCCAGCACCCGGGGGCCGGACAGGACTTACAATGAGCAGTTCTTC	CASTRGPDRTYNEQFF
TRBV28	TRBJ2-3	NA	NA	TGTGCCAGCAGTTTAACACCGGGACCCCGGGTGTATTTT	CASSLTPGPRVYF
TRBV28	TRBJ2-3	TRBD1	NA	TGTGCCAGCAGTTTATCCGCGACAGGGTTTGGTAGGCAGTATTTT	CASSLSATGFGRQYF
TRBV3-1	TRBJ2-7	TRBD1	NA	TGTGCCAGCAGCCGGACAGGGGGAGATGGCGAGCAGTACTTC	CASSRTGGDGEQYF
TRBV7-9	TRBJ1-2	NA	NA	TGTGCCAGCAGCTGGGGACCTTCTAATGGCTACACCTTC	CASSWGPSNGYTF
TRBV9	TRBJ1-5	TRBD1	few	TGTGCCAGCAGCGAAGGACAGGGCATTCAGCCCCAGCATTTT	CASSEGQGIQPQHF
TRBV27	TRBJ2-1	TRBD1	NA	TGTGCCAGCAGTCGCCGGGACAGGGGGCGCGACAATGAGCAGTTCTTC	CASSRRDRGRDNEQFF
TRBV6-2/TRBV6-3	TRBJ2-7	NA	NA	TGTGCCAGCAGACACGGTAGACAGATCTCCTACGAGCAGTACTTC	CASRHGRQISYEQYF
TRBV7-9	TRBJ1-1	NA	NA	TGTGTCAGCAGCTTAGCAGGGCGAGGCACTGAAGCTTTCTTT	CVSSLAGRGTEAFF
TRBV3-1	TRBJ2-1	TRBD2	NA	TGTGCCAGCAGCCAAGGTTTCGTTATTCTAGCGGCCAATGAGCAGTTCTTC	CASSQGFVILAANEQFF
TRBV28	TRBJ2-7	TRBD2	NA	TGTGCCAGCAGTCCAAGGACTAGCGTAACAACCGAGCAGTACTTC	CASSPRTSVTTEQYF
TRBV2	TRBJ2-7	TRBD2	NA	TGTGCCAGCAGTGGGTTCCTAGCGGGAGGCCACGAGCAGTACTTC	CASSGFLAGGHEQYF
TRBV9	TRBJ2-7	TRBD1	NA	TGTGCCAGCAGCCCAAGGGGGGATTGGACAGGGTCTTACGAGCAGTACTTC	CASSPRGDWTGSYEQYF
TRBV5-6	TRBJ1-1	NA	few	TGTGCCAGCAGCTTGGCGGGGTGGAACACTGAAGCTTTCTTT	CASSLAGWNTEAFF
TRBV5-1	TRBJ2-5	NA	NA	TGCGCCAGCAGTCATCCAGGGCCGGGGGAGACCCAGTACTTC	CASSHPGPGETQYF
TRBV27	TRBJ2-7	TRBD1	NA	TGTGCCAGCAGTTTATCCGGGACAGTCCTTTTTACCTACGAGCAGTACTTC	CASSLSGTVLFTYEQYF
TRBV6-5	TRBJ1-1	TRBD1	once	TGTGCCAGCAGGACAGGGGGCACGGGGAACACTGAAGCTTTCTTT	CASRTGGTGNTEAFF
TRBV10-3	TRBJ1-6	NA	few	TGTGCCATCAGTGAAAATAATTCACCCCTCCACTTT	CAISENNSPLHF
TRBV7-2	TRBJ2-3	NA	NA	TGTGCCAGCAGCTTAGGGGTTGGAACAGATACGCAGTATTTT	CASSLGVGTDTQYF
TRBV28	TRBJ2-5	NA	NA	TGTGCCAGCGGAGCTACAGGGTTCCAAGAGACCCAGTACTTC	CASGATGFQETQYF
TRBV7-3	TRBJ2-1	NA	NA	TGTGCCAGCAGCTTCACCAAGACGCAGGGAGATTTCAATGAGCAGTTCTTC	CASSFTKTQGDFNEQFF
TRBV4-3	TRBJ2-1	NA	many	TGCGCCAGCAGCTTTGGGACTCTCAACGAGCAGTTCTTC	CASSFGTLNEQFF
TRBV20-1	TRBJ2-7	TRBD2	NA	TGCAGTGCTCTTAGCGGGGGGCTCTCCCCCGAGCAGTACTTC	CSALSGGLSPEQYF
TRBV6-2/TRBV6-3	TRBJ2-7	TRBD2	few	TGTGCCAGCTGGAGAGCGGGATCCTACGAGCAGTACTTC	CASWRAGSYEQYF
TRBV7-9	TRBJ1-6	NA	once	TGTGCCAGCAGCTTAGACGGACCGGGCCCCTACCCCTCACCCCTCCACTTT	CASSLDGPGPYPSPLHF
TRBV10-3	TRBJ2-3	NA	NA	TGTGCCACGACAGGAAACACAGATACGCAGTATTTT	CATTGNTDTQYF
TRBV28	TRBJ2-7	NA	once	TGTGCCAGCAGTTTCCGTTGGGAGCAGTACTTC	CASSFRWEQYF
TRBV12-3/TRBV12-4	TRBJ1-2	NA	once	TGTGCGACCGAGGAGGGGAGAGGCTACACCTTC	CATEEGRGYTF
TRBV2	TRBJ2-7	TRBD2	NA	TGTGCCAGCAAAGTTAGCGGGGTTTACGAGCAGTACTTC	CASKVSGVYEQYF
TRBV20-1	TRBJ1-1	TRBD1	NA	TGCAGTGCACAAACAGGGGCGGGGGTTGAAGCTTTCTTT	CSAQTGAGVEAFF
TRBV18	TRBJ2-5	NA	few	TGTGCCAGCTCACTTCTGCTTCAAGAGACCCAGTACTTC	CASSLLLQETQYF
TRBV7-8	TRBJ2-1	TRBD2	NA	TGTGCCAGCAGCCAGACTAGCGGGGTAGTGAATTGGTTCTTC	CASSQTSGVVNWFF
TRBV6-6	TRBJ1-5	NA	NA	TGTGCCAGCGGCATGGAGCAGCCCCAGCATTTT	CASGMEQPQHF
TRBV28	TRBJ2-7	TRBD1	NA	TGTGCCAGCAGCCAGCGACAGGGATGGAACGAGCAGTACTTC	CASSQRQGWNEQYF
TRBV28	TRBJ2-7	NA	few	TGTGCCAGCAGTCCGCCCGGGAGCCTTTACTACGAGCAGTACTTC	CASSPPGSLYYEQYF
TRBV24-1	TRBJ2-5	NA	NA	TGTGCCACCAGTGACAGAGGCCTGGTGGAGACCCAGTACTTC	CATSDRGLVETQYF
TRBV6-2/TRBV6-3	TRBJ2-5	NA	NA	TGTGCCAGCAGTTACCGTTCGGTGAAAGAGACCCAGTACTTC	CASSYRSVKETQYF
TRBV27	TRBJ2-7	NA	NA	TGTGCCAGCAGTTTTAACCGTTTCTTTTCCGAGCAGTACTTC	CASSFNRFFSEQYF
TRBV7-2	TRBJ2-7	NA	NA	TGTGCCAGCAGCCCGCATCGGGATACCTACGAGCAGTACTTC	CASSPHRDTYEQYF